These 26 T cell receptor beta chains originate from one sample sequenced in a study of tissue T cells after allogeneic stem cell transplantation. Clones were read by immunoSEQ multiplex PCR, and TCRdb kept only the in-frame ones, dropping some. The table lists about 3,500 clones, roughly 45% of them singletons. The time point denotes: mouse harvest day 14 after allogeneic transplant. Mouse grafts combined 10^7 T-cell-depleted bone marrow cells with 10^6 splenic CD5+ T cells. The sample consisted of gut tissue. The receptor source for this set is a female BALB/c mouse given C57BL/6 T cells with graft-versus-host disease after an allogeneic hematopoietic cell transplant.

Turning to this clone: Genes and germline are mouse. The read is 1 residue too short to cover the CDR3 end, so that end is filled in from the germline J gene. The chain couples TRBV3 to TRBJ2-5, with D perhaps TRBD2 (6 bases). Trimming removed 4 bases at V and 0 bases at J, with 11 bases between. In germline, CDR1 is SNHLY, CDR2 FYNGKV (reference sequence). The CDR3 loop spans 15 amino acids. CDR3 DNA (partial): TGTGCCAGCAGCTCTATCTGGGGCAACCAAGACACCCAGTAC. Its protein product is CASSSIWGNQDTQY. The CDR3 in its entirety is CASSSIWGNQDTQYF.

Concerning this clone itself: The listed genes are named as in mouse. The read ends 1 residue early relative to the CDR3; the germline J gene fills the gap. V usage is TRBV13-2 and J usage is TRBJ2-3; TRBD1 matches at 7 bases. This CDR3 region has 15 residues. Germline CDR1 is NNHNN and CDR2 is SYGAGS (reference sequence). The DNA read from the CDR3 is TGTGCAGCGGTGCGGACAGGCTCTAGTGCAGAAACGCTGTAT. The encoded protein is CAAVRTGSSAETLY. The complete CDR3 sequence is CAAVRTGSSAETLYF.

This clone was seen a handful of times. A much larger clone lies one base from this, so it may be a read error. The gene names here belong to mouse. The read gets to within 1 residue of the CDR3 end, and the germline J gene fills in the rest. The V call is TRBV13-1, the J call TRBJ2-5, with TRBD2 identical over 14 bases. The germline CDR1 and CDR2 sequences are NSHNY and SYGAGN. The ends lost 7 bases at V and 4 bases at J; junction bases unmatched: 8. The CDR3 loop spans 16 amino acids. The CDR3 region is CASGGGLGGREDTQYF. Incomplete CDR3 DNA: TGTGCCAGCGGTGGGGGACTGGGGGGGCGCGAAGACACCCAGTAC.

In its sample, this clone is hyperexpanded (1% or more). The gene names here belong to mouse. The read ends 1 residue shy of where the CDR3 ends; the end is completed using the germline J gene. Other DNA sequences of this sample code for an identical CDR3. The chain recombines TRBV13-1 with TRBJ2-1; 8 bases map to TRBD1. Losses at the gene ends were 2 bases for V and 5 bases for J; bases not matched to a gene: 3. The germline V gene has CDR1 NSHNY and CDR2 SYGAGN. CDR3 length: 14 residues. The CDR3 DNA, read in part, is TGTGCCAGCAGTGACCGGACAGGGAATGCTGAGCAGTTC. Translated: CASSDRTGNAEQF. The entire CDR3 reads CASSDRTGNAEQFF.

In its sample, this clone ranks as medium-sized. Genes and germline come from the mouse. The read ends 1 residue early relative to the CDR3; the germline J gene fills the gap. This chain joins TRBV26 and TRBJ1-4; 9 bases map to TRBD1. V shed 4 bases and J 2 bases; nucleotides not matched to a gene: 2. The germline V gene encodes CDR1 KGHPV and CDR2 FQNQEV (reference sequence). The CDR3 loop spans 15 amino acids. CDR3 DNA, as far as it was read: TGTGCCAGCAGTCGGGGGACAGGGTCCAACGAAAGATTATTT. Translation: CASSRGTGSNERLF. The whole CDR3 sequence is CASSRGTGSNERLFF.

This clone was seen a handful of times. Genes and germline come from the mouse. The CDR3 end is not reached by the read, which stops 1 residue before it; the germline J gene fills it in. The chain is built from TRBV26 and TRBJ1-5, with 9 bases lining up with TRBD1. This CDR3 region has 15 residues. V shed 6 bases, J shed 1 base, and the junction held 4 bases outside the gene matches. CDR1 and CDR2 from the germline V gene are KGHPV and FQNQEV (reference sequence). The CDR3 loop is CASSGGQGNNQAPLF. The CDR3 bases that were read are TGTGCCAGCAGCGGGGGACAGGGAAACAACCAGGCTCCGCTT.

Remarks on this clone: Gene names and germline refer to mouse. The read terminates 1 residue ahead of where the CDR3 ends, so the germline J gene completes it. V is TRBV19 and J is TRBJ2-1; D gene ambiguous. V shed 0 bases and J shed 4 bases, with 5 bases lying between them. This CDR3 comprises 13 residues. Germline V CDR1 and CDR2: FNHDT, SITEND (reference sequence). This chain's CDR3 is CASSIARYAEQFF. Partial CDR3 DNA: TGTGCCAGCAGTATAGCCCGGTATGCTGAGCAGTTC. Drawing the rest from reference TRBV19 and TRBJ2-1, the complete variable domain is GGIITQTPKFLIGQEGQKLTLKCQQNFNHDTMYWYRQDSGKGLRLIYYSITENDLQKGDLSEGYDASREKKSSFSLTVTSAQKNEMAVFLCASSIARYAEQFFGPGTRLTVL.

Points on this clone: The genes are named according to mouse. The read terminates 1 residue before the CDR3 end, so the remaining end is supplied by the germline J gene. The chain has TRBV16 and TRBJ2-3; D is uncertain. V was trimmed by 3 bases and J by 0 bases, leaving 4 bases between them. This CDR3 has 13 amino acids. In germline, CDR1 is SGHSA, CDR2 FRNQAP. The CDR3 loop reads CASSFSSAETLYF. The DNA read from the CDR3 is TGTGCAAGCAGCTTTTCTAGTGCAGAAACGCTGTAT.

A few counts support this clone. All gene names here are mouse names. The DNA ends 1 residue before the CDR3 does, and the rest of the CDR3 is filled in from the germline J gene. J is TRBJ2-7 and V is TRBV12-1, with a tentative D call TRBD2 (6 bases). This CDR3 comprises 13 residues. Germline V gene sequence: CDR1 SGHSN, CDR2 HYEKVE. V lost 3 bases to trimming and J lost 7 bases, with 15 bases between them. CDR3: CASSTGLPLEQYF. CDR3 DNA, as far as it was read: TGTGCCAGCTCTACCGGACTGCCCCTGGAACAGTAC.

Comment on this clone: The gene names here belong to mouse. From the germline J gene comes the end of the CDR3, since the read stops 1 residue before it. This sequence joins TRBV13-2 and TRBJ1-5; D is unclear. The V and J ends lost 3 bases and 0 bases respectively, with 7 bases between them. The CDR3 is 14 amino acids. Germline V gene data show CDR1 as NNHNN and CDR2 as SYGAGS (reference sequence). The CDR3 region is CASGVTSNNQAPLF. The CDR3 DNA, read in part, is TGTGCCAGCGGTGTTACAAGTAACAACCAGGCTCCGCTT.

For this clone: Gene names and germline refer to mouse. The read ends 1 residue early relative to the CDR3; the germline J gene fills the gap. V gene TRBV13-1 combines with J gene TRBJ1-5; the match to TRBD1 covers 8 bases. The CDR3 length is 14 residues. Trimming removed 5 bases from V and 1 base from J; junction bases left unmatched: 2. Germline lookup yields CDR1 NSHNY and CDR2 SYGAGN. The CDR3 spells CASRQGGNNQAPLF. The part of the CDR3 DNA that was read is TGTGCCAGCAGACAGGGGGGGAACAACCAGGCTCCGCTT.

Sample share makes this clone medium-sized. Mouse gene names apply. Read data end 1 residue before the CDR3 end; the end is taken from the germline J gene. The chain is built from TRBV23 and TRBJ2-7; TRBD1 is the table's D call and was not checked against the DNA. Per germline, CDR1 KGHTA and CDR2 FQNQQP. The CDR3 sequence is 14 residues long. The sequenced part of the CDR3 DNA is TGCTCCAGCAGTCAACGGCAGGGGGCGGGGGAACAGTAC. This translates into CSSSQRQGAGEQY. The full CDR3 is CSSSQRQGAGEQYF. The complete variable domain, with remaining parts taken from reference TRBV23 and TRBJ2-7, reads DAAVTQKPRYLIKMKGQEAEMKCIPEKGHTAVFWYQQKQSKELKFLIYFQNQQPLDQIDMVKERFSAVCPSSSLCSLGIRTCEAEDSALYLCSSSQRQGAGEQYFGPGTRLTVL.

As regards this clone: Gene names and germline match the mouse. The CDR3 end falls 1 residue outside the read, so it is completed with the germline J gene. The J gene is TRBJ2-5, the V gene TRBV13-2; D might be TRBD1 or TRBD2, each matching 5 bases. The CDR3 runs 16 residues. V was shortened by 4 bases and J by 0 bases, with 15 bases between the two germline ends. CDR1 and CDR2 (germline): NNHNN, SYGAGS (reference sequence). This CDR3 is CASGPGPGVNQDTQYF. CDR3 bases read: TGTGCCAGCGGTCCGGGACCGGGGGTTAACCAAGACACCCAGTAC.

Comment on this clone: Germline and genes here are mouse. The read terminates 1 residue before the CDR3 end, so the remaining end is supplied by the germline J gene. The chain carries TRBV24 and TRBJ1-1; 7 nucleotides line up with TRBD1. CDR1 is KGHTA and CDR2 is FRNEEI in the germline V gene. CDR3 length equals 14 residues. The J segment lost 0 bases and the V segment lost 4 bases, leaving 2 bases of the junction unmatched. The covered CDR3 bases are TGTGCCAGCAGTCCGGGACAGTCAAACACAGAAGTCTTC. It yields the protein CASSPGQSNTEVF. The whole CDR3 protein reads CASSPGQSNTEVFF.

In regard to this clone: Any gene name here is a mouse gene name. The CDR3 end falls 1 residue outside the read, so it is completed with the germline J gene. The chain uses TRBV16 and TRBJ1-5; the match to TRBD1 covers 10 bases. The germline V gene has CDR1 SGHSA and CDR2 FRNQAP. After removal of 4 bases from V and 3 bases from J, the junction contained 0 bases not matched to a gene. The CDR3 has 14 residues. CDR3 DNA (partial): TGTGCAAGCAGCTGGACAGGGGGCAACCAGGCTCCGCTT. Encoded protein: CASSWTGGNQAPL. The CDR3, in full, reads CASSWTGGNQAPLF. The full variable domain, its missing parts supplied by reference TRBV16 and TRBJ1-5, is NAGVIQTPRHKVTGKGQEATLWCEPISGHSAVFWYRQTIVQGLEFLTYFRNQAPIDDSGMPKERFSAQMPNQSHSTLKIQSTQPQDSAVYLCASSWTGGNQAPLFGEGTRLSVL.

In the case of this clone: Any gene name here is a mouse gene name. The CDR3 is cut off 1 residue early in the read; its end comes from the germline J gene. This chain uses TRBV13-2 with TRBJ1-2, with 11 bases matching TRBD1. J lost 4 bases, V lost 4 bases, and 3 bases had no gene match. Germline V gene data show CDR1 as NNHNN and CDR2 as SYGAGS (reference sequence). The CDR3 consists of 14 residues. The chain's CDR3 is CASGRDRGTSDYTF. Incomplete CDR3 DNA: TGTGCCAGCGGTCGGGACAGGGGGACCTCCGACTACACC.

This clone was detected a few times. Mouse gene names and germline throughout. The missing CDR3 end, 1 residue past where the read stops, is filled in from the germline J gene. The rearrangement links TRBV13-1 to TRBJ2-7; 10 bases are shared with TRBD1. The CDR3 length is 14 residues. The germline V gene encodes CDR1 NSHNY and CDR2 SYGAGN. J was trimmed by 5 bases and V by 2 bases; bases with no gene match: 4. The CDR3 sequence is CASSDAGQGHEQYF. The covered CDR3 bases are TGTGCCAGCAGTGACGCGGGACAGGGGCATGAACAGTAC.

Comment on this clone: Mouse germline and gene names are used. The read terminates 1 residue ahead of where the CDR3 ends, so the germline J gene completes it. The genes are TRBV12-2 and TRBJ2-3, with 8 bases matching TRBD1. The CDR3 spans 15 residues. The germline gives CDR1 SGHLS, CDR2 HYDKME. The V segment lost 0 bases and the J segment 0 bases; nucleotides outside the gene matches: 1. The part of the CDR3 DNA that was read is TGTGCCAGCTCTCTCGGACAGGGTAGTGCAGAAACGCTGTAT. Protein: CASSLGQGSAETLY. The whole CDR3 protein is CASSLGQGSAETLYF.

Remarks on this clone: Each gene name is a mouse one. The CDR3 end lies 1 residue beyond the end of the read and is filled in from the germline J gene. V gene TRBV1 combines with J gene TRBJ2-1, with 9 bases identical to TRBD2. Unmatched junction bases numbered 3, after V lost 0 bases and J lost 3 bases. Germline CDR1 NSQYPW, CDR2 LRSPGD (reference sequence). This CDR3 has 16 residues. Incomplete CDR3 DNA: TGCACCTGCAGTGCAGATCTCTGGGGGGGCTATGCTGAGCAGTTC. This encodes CTCSADLWGGYAEQF. The whole CDR3 protein is CTCSADLWGGYAEQFF.

Of note for this clone: Here the gene names and germline are mouse. With the read ending 1 residue before the CDR3 end, the germline J gene is used to fill in that end. The V gene is TRBV26, the J gene TRBJ1-3, with D unresolved. The CDR3 extends over 13 amino acids. Between the trimmed V and J ends, which lost 2 bases and 4 bases, there was a span of 6 bases. Germline loops: CDR1 KGHPV, CDR2 FQNQEV (reference sequence). Partial CDR3 DNA: TGTGCCAGCAGTCTGGGGGTCGGAAATACGCTCTAT. Its protein product is CASSLGVGNTLY. The whole CDR3 protein reads CASSLGVGNTLYF.

This clone has a single count. These gene names are mouse names. Read coverage stops 1 residue before the CDR3 terminus; the germline J gene supplies the remainder. The chain links TRBV26 to TRBJ1-1; no clear D. Germline lookup yields CDR1 KGHPV and CDR2 FQNQEV (reference sequence). With 0 bases removed from V and 1 base from J, the gap between germline ends came to 3 bases. The CDR3 sequence is 13 residues long. CDR3 loop: CASSLSLNTEVFF. The part of the CDR3 DNA that was read is TGTGCCAGCAGTCTGTCTTTGAACACAGAAGTCTTC. Looking up the rest from reference TRBV26 and TRBJ1-1 gives the full variable domain: NSKVIQTPRYLVKGQGQKAKMRCIPEKGHPVVFWYQQNKNNEFKFLINFQNQEVLQQIDMTEKRFSAECPSNSPCSLEIQSSEAGDSALYLCASSLSLNTEVFFGKGTRLTVV.

As concerns this clone: Gene names and germline match the mouse. The read falls 1 residue short of the CDR3 end, and the missing part is taken from the germline J gene. The V call is TRBV3, the J call TRBJ2-5, with 12 bases that match TRBD2. From germline, CDR1 is SNHLY and CDR2 FYNGKV (reference sequence). Trimming took 7 bases from V and 5 from J; bases not matched to a gene: 1. The CDR3 is 13 amino acids. The CDR3 DNA, read in part, is TGTGCCAGCACGGGACTGGGGGGAGACACCCAGTAC. Encoded protein: CASTGLGGDTQY. The full CDR3 is CASTGLGGDTQYF.

Note on this clone: The gene symbols are mouse symbols. The observed sequence ends 1 residue before the CDR3 terminus, with the missing tail filled in from the germline J gene. V gene TRBV12-2 combines with J gene TRBJ1-6; D is uncertain. TRBJ1-6 falls under the ORF class, with uncertain function. The CDR3 is 13 residues long. Germline loops: CDR1 SGHLS, CDR2 HYDKME. With 0 bases removed from V and 6 bases from J, the gap between germline ends came to 5 bases. The DNA read from the CDR3 is TGTGCCAGCTCTCTCGGGTTTAATTCGCCCCTCTAC. This translates into CASSLGFNSPLY. In full, the CDR3 reads CASSLGFNSPLYF.

A word on this clone: Mouse gene names and germline throughout. The read ends 1 residue before the CDR3 terminus; that terminus is restored from the germline J gene. The chain links TRBV12-2 to TRBJ2-5; 8 nucleotides agree with TRBD2. CDR3 length equals 15 residues. Trimming cost V 0 bases and J 2 bases; bases outside gene matches: 3. CDR1 and CDR2 (germline): SGHLS, HYDKME. The CDR3 loop reads CASSLEGLAQDTQYF. The sequenced CDR3 bases are TGTGCCAGCTCTCTCGAGGGACTGGCCCAAGACACCCAGTAC.

There are a few counts of this clone. Gene names and germline refer to mouse. The CDR3 end falls 1 residue outside the read, so it is completed with the germline J gene. This sequence joins TRBV23 and TRBJ1-1; the table assigns TRBD1, which was not confirmed against the DNA. CDR1 and CDR2 (germline): KGHTA, FQNQQP. The CDR3 spans 13 residues. The chain's CDR3 is CSSSQSGQTEVFF. CDR3 bases read: TGCTCCAGCAGTCAATCGGGACAGACAGAAGTCTTC. Together with reference TRBV23 and TRBJ1-1, the CDR3 gives the full variable domain: DAAVTQKPRYLIKMKGQEAEMKCIPEKGHTAVFWYQQKQSKELKFLIYFQNQQPLDQIDMVKERFSAVCPSSSLCSLGIRTCEAEDSALYLCSSSQSGQTEVFFGKGTRLTVV.

In the case of this clone: The germline and genes are mouse ones. The read finishes 1 residue shy of the CDR3 end, and the germline J gene is used to complete it. The chain links TRBV26 to TRBJ1-6, with D perhaps matching TRBD1 (6 bases). TRBJ1-6 is recorded as an ORF, its role being uncertain. V lost 4 bases and J 7 bases, leaving 8 bases between the germline ends. From germline, CDR1 is KGHPV and CDR2 FQNQEV (reference sequence). The length of the CDR3 is 13 residues. The sequenced part of the CDR3 DNA is TGTGCCAGCAGTCCACAGGGAAATTCGCCCCTCTAC. It yields the protein CASSPQGNSPLY. Given in full, the CDR3 is CASSPQGNSPLYF.